This entry concerns a single TCR beta chain. Its matching antigen is unknown. This specimen comes from a study of CD8 T cells in Susac syndrome. An amount of RNA that ranged from 0.5 to 1 ug was reverse transcribed with random hexamers. With immunoSEQ multiplex PCR, TCR beta CDR3 was amplified across 54 Vbeta and 13 Jbeta. Via MiXCR, TCRdb re-called the immunoSEQ multiplex PCR reads, giving one row per CDR3 protein. The sample records some 130,000 distinct CDR3 sequences, 80% being singletons. Study-wide results and limits: The TCR sequencing and HLA analysis in the study involved a relatively small number of individuals, as the study acknowledged.

The CDR3 length is 16 residues. The V and J ends lost 0 bases and 4 bases respectively, with 12 bases between them. Germline CDR1 reads MNHEY; CDR2 reads SMNVEV (reference sequence). Sequenced input: CD8+ T cells from PBMCs. This sequence joins TRBV27 and TRBJ2-2; D is possibly TRBD1 (6 bases). The origin of this receptor is a human donor with multiple sclerosis. The CDR3 loop reads CASSLSAGESTGELFF. CDR3 DNA sequence: TGTGCCAGCAGTTTATCAGCAGGGGAGTCCACCGGGGAGCTGTTTTTT.